The T cell receptor (beta chain) described here comes from a study of identical twins. Whole-study findings and limits: Fewer insertions characterized abundant cord blood beta clonotypes, whereas memory repertoires showed none.

With respect to this clonotype: No antigen is known for it.

TCRdb fed the 5' RACE reads into MiXCR, producing one record per CDR3 protein. Among approximately 700,000 distinct CDR3 sequences listed, around a sixth were seen once. CDR3 size: 13 residues. From germline, CDR1 is MNHNS and CDR2 SASEGT. V lost 2 bases to trimming and J lost 7 bases; unmatched junction nucleotides: 4. The data also belong to a second study, concerning T cells expressing NK-cell markers.

J is TRBJ1-2 and V is TRBV6-1; 7 positions match TRBD1. Sequenced input: PBMCs. The TCR originated in a young woman in good health. The CDR3 bases are TGTGCCAGCAGTGAACAGGGGGGGCGTGGCTACACCTTC. Translation: CASSEQGGRGYTF.